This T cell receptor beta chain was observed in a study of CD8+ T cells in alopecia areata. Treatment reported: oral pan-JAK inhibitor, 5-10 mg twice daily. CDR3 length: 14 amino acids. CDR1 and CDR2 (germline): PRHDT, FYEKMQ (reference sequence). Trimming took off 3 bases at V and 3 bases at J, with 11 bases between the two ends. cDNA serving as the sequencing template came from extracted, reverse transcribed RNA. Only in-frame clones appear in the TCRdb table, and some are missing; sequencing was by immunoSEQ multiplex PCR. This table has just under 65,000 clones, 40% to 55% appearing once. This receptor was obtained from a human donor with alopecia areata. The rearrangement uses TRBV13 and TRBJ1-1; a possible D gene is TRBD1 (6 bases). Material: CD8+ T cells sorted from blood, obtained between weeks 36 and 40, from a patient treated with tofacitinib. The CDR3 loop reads CASSFRDTYTEAFF. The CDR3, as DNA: TGTGCCAGCAGCTTCCGGGACACTTACACTGAAGCTTTCTTT.